The present TCR beta chain was sequenced within a study of PD-1 blockade in classical Hodgkin lymphoma. Trimming left V 5 bases short and J 2 bases short, with 12 bases between. CDR1 and CDR2 from the germline V gene are KGHSH and LQKENI. The CDR3 sequence is 14 residues long. Every patient was affected by relapse after autologous stem cell transplantation, while exposure to brentuximab vedotin was not uniform. Complete response, partial response or progressive disease was recorded as best response. Repertoires were generated with immunoSEQ multiplex PCR, while TCRdb's copy carries only in-frame clones and drops some. The repertoire includes approximately 10,000 clones, around nine tenths of them detected once, and 12% to 15% sits in the top ten.

The TCR comes from a human donor with classical Hodgkin lymphoma. This material consisted of peripheral blood mononuclear cells (PBMCs), taken at baseline. The V and J genes are TRBV18 and TRBJ1-1; D perhaps matches TRBD1 (5 bases). The DNA for the CDR3 is TGTGCCAGCTCATACGGGACCGATAACACTGAAGCTTTCTTT. Its protein is CASSYGTDNTEAFF.